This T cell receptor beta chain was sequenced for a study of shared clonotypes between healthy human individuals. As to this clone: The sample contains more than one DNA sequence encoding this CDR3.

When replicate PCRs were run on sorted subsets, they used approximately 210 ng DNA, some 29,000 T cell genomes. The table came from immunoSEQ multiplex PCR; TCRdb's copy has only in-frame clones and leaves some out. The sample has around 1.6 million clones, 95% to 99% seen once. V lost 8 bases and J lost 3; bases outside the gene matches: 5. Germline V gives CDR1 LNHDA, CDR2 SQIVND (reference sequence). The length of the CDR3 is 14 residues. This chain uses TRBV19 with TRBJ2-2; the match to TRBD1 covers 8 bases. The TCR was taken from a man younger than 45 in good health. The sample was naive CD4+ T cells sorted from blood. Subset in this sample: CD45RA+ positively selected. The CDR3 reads CASSDRGDTGELFF. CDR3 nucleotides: TGTGCCAGTTCCGACAGGGGCGACACCGGGGAGCTGTTTTTT.